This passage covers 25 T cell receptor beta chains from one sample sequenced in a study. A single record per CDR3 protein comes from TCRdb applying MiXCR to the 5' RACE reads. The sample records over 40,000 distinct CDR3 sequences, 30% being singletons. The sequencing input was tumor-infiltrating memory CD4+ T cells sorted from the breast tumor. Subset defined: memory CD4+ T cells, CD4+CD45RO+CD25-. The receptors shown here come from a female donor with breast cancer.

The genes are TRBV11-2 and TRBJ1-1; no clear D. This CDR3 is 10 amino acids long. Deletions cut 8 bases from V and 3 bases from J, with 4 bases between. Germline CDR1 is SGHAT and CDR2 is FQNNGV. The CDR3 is CASGDTEAFF. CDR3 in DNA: TGTGCCAGCGGTGACACTGAAGCTTTCTTT.

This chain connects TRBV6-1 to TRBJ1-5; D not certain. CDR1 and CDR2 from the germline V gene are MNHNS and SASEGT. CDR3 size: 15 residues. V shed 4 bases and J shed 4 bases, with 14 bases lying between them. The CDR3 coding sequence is TGTGCCAGCAGTGCAAATCCTTCCCCAAATCAGCCCCAGCATTTT. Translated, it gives CASSANPSPNQPQHF.

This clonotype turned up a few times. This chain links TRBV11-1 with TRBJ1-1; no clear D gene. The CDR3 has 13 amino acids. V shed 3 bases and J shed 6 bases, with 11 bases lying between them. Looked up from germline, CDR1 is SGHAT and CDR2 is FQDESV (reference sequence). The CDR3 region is CASSFAGSAEAFF. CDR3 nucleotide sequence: TGTGCCAGCAGCTTCGCGGGGTCGGCTGAAGCTTTCTTT.

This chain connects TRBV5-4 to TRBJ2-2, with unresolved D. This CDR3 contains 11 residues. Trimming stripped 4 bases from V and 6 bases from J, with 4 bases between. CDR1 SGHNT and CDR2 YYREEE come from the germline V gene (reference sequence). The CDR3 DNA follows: TGTGCCAGCAGCAGAGCCGGGGAGCTGTTTTTT. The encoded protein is CASSRAGELFF.

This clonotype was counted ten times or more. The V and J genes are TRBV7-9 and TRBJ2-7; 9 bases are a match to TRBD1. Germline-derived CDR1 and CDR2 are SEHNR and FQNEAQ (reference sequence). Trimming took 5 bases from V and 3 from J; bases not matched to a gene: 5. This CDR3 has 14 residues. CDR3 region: CASSPDRGIYEQYF. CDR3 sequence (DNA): TGTGCCAGCAGCCCGGACAGGGGCATCTACGAGCAGTACTTC.

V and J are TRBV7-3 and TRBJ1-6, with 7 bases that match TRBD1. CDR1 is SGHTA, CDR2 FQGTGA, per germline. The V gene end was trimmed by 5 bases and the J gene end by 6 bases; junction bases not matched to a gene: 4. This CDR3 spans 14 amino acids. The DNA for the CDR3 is TGTGCCAGCAGCCTGACAGGGACTAATTCACCCCTCCACTTT. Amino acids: CASSLTGTNSPLHF. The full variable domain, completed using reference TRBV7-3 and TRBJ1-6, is GAGVSQTPSNKVTEKGKYVELRCDPISGHTALYWYRQSLGQGPEFLIYFQGTGAADDSGLPNDRFFAVRPEGSVSTLKIQRTERGDSAVYLCASSLTGTNSPLHFGNGTRLTVT.

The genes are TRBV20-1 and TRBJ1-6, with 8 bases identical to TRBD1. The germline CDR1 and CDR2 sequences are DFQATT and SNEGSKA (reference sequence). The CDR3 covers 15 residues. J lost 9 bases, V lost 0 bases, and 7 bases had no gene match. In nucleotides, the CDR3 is TGCAGTGCTAGAGAAACCGGACAGGGCTCTTCACCCCTCCACTTT. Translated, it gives CSARETGQGSSPLHF.

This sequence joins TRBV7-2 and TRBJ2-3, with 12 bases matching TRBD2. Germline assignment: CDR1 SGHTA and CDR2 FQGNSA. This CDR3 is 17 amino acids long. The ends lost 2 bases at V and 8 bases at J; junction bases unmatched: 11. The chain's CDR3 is CASSLRGGLAGRVTQYF. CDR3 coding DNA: TGTGCCAGCAGCTTAAGGGGCGGACTAGCGGGAAGGGTTACGCAGTATTTT.

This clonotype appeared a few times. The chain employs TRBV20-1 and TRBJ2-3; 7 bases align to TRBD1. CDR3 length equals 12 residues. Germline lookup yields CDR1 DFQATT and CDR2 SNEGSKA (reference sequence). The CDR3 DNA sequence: TGCAGCTCCGGGACAGCAGTAGAAACGCAGTATTTT. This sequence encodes CSSGTAVETQYF.

CDR3 nucleotides: TGTGCCAGCAGTTTCAACGGACTAGCGGGAGTTAGGTCCTACAATGAGCAGTTCTTC. This encodes CASSFNGLAGVRSYNEQFF. This rearrangement joins TRBV12-3 or TRBV12-4 to TRBJ2-1; the match to TRBD2 covers 13 bases. V lost 3 bases and J lost 1; bases outside the gene matches: 9. The length of the CDR3 is 19 residues.

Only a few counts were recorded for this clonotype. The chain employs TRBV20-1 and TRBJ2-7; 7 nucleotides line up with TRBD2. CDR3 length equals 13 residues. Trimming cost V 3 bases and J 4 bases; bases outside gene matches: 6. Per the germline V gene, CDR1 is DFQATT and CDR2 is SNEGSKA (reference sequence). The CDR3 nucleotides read TGCAGTGCTAGGGACGGGGGGAAATACGAGCAGTACTTC. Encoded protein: CSARDGGKYEQYF.

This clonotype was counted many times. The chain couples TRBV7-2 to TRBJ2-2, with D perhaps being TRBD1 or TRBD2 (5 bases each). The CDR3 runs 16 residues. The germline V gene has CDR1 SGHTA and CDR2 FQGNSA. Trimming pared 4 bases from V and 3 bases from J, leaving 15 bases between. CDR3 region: CASSSGTTTYTGELFF. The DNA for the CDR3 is TGTGCCAGCAGCTCCGGGACCACAACGTACACCGGGGAGCTGTTTTTT.

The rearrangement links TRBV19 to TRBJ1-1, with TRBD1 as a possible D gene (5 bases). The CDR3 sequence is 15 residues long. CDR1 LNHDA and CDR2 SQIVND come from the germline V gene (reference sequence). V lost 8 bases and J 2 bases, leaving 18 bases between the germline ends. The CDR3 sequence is CASQVEGDRNTEAFF. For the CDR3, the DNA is TGTGCCAGTCAGGTAGAGGGAGACAGAAACACTGAAGCTTTCTTT.

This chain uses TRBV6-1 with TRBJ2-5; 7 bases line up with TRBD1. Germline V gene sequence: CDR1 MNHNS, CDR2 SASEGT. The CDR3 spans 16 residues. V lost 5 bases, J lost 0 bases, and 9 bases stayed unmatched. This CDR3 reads CASSNRQGAYQETQYF. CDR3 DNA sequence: TGTGCCAGCAGTAATCGACAGGGAGCGTACCAAGAGACCCAGTACTTC.

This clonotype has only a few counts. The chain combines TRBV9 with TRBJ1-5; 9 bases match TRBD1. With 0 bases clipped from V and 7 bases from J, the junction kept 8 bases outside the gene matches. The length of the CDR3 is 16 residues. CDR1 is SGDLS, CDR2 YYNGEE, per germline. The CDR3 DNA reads TGTGCCAGCAGCGTAGGACAGGGGGGGCGTGCGCAGCCCCAGCATTTT. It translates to CASSVGQGGRAQPQHF.

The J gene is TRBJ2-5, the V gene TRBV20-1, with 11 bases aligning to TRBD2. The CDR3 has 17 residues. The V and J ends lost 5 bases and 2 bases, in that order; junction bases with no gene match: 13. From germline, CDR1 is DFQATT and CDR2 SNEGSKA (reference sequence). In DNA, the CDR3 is TGCAGTGCTCCCTCCCGGCCTAGCGGGAGGTTTCAAGAGACCCAGTACTTC. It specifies CSAPSRPSGRFQETQYF.

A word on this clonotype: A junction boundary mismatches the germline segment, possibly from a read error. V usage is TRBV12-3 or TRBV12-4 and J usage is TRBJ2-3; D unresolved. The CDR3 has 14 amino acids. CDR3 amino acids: CTSNPTGSTDTQYF. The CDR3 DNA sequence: TGTACCAGCAACCCAACCGGGAGCACAGATACGCAGTATTTT.

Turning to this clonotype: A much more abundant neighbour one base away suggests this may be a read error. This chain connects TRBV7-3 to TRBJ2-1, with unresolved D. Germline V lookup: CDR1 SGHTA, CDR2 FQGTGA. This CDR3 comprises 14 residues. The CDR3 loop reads CTSSPRRGYNEQFF. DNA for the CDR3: TGTACCAGCAGCCCCCGACGAGGCTACAATGAGCAGTTCTTC. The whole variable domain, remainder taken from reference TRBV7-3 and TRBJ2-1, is GAGVSQTPSNKVTEKGKYVELRCDPISGHTALYWYRQSLGQGPEFLIYFQGTGAADDSGLPNDRFFAVRPEGSVSTLKIQRTERGDSAVYLCTSSPRRGYNEQFFGPGTRLTVL.

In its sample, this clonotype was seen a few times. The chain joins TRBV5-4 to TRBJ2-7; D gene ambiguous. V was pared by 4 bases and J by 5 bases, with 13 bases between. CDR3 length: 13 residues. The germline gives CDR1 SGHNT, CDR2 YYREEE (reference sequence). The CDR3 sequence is CASSLDEGDEQYF. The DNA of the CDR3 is TGTGCCAGCAGCCTGGACGAAGGCGACGAGCAGTACTTC.

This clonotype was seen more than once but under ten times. In DNA, the CDR3 is TGCGCCAGCAGCTCGACAGGGGCCTCCTACGAGCAGTACTTC. This encodes CASSSTGASYEQYF. The V and J genes are TRBV5-1 and TRBJ2-7, with 8 bases that match TRBD1. The germline V gene has CDR1 SGHRS and CDR2 YFSETQ. The CDR3 loop spans 14 amino acids. The junction had 2 bases not matched to a gene; V was cut back by 3 bases and J by 0 bases.

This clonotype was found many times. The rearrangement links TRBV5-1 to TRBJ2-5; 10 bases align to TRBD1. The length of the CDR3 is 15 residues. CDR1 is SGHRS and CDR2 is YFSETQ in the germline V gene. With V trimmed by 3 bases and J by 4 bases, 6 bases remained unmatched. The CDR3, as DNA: TGCGCCAGCAGCTCGGGACAGGGGAGGTCAGAGACCCAGTACTTC. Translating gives CASSSGQGRSETQYF.

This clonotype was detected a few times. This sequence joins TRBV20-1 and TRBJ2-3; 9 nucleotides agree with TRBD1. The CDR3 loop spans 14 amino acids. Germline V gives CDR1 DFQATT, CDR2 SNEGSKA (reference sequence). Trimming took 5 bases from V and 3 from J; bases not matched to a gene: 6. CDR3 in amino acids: CSAVPGTGTDTQYF. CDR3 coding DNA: TGCAGTGCTGTCCCTGGGACAGGGACAGATACGCAGTATTTT.

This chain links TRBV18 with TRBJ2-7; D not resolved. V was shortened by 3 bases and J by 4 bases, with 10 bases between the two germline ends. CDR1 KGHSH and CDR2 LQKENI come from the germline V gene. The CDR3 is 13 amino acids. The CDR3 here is CASSPVKSYEQYF. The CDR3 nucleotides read TGTGCCAGCTCACCGGTCAAGAGTTACGAGCAGTACTTC.

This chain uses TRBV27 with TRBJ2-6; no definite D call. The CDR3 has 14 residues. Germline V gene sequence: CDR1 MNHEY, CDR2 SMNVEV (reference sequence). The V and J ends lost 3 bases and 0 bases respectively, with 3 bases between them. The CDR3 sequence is CASSLNSGANVLTF. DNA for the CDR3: TGTGCCAGCAGTTTGAACTCTGGGGCCAACGTCCTGACTTTC.

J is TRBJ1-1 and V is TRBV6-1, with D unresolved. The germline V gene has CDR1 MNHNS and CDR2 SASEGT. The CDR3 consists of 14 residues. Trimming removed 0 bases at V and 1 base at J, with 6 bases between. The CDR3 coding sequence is TGTGCCAGCAGTGAAGCATCCGCGAACACTGAAGCTTTCTTT. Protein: CASSEASANTEAFF.